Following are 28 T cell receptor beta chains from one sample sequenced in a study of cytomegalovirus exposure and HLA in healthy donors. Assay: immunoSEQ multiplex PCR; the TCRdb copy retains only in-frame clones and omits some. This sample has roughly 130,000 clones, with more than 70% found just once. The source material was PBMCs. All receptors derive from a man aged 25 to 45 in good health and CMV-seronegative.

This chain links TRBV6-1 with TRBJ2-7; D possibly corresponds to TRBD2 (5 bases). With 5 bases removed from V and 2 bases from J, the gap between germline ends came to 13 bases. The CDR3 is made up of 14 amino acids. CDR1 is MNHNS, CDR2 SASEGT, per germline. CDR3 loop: CASSYRDSAYEQYF. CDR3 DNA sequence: TGTGCCAGCAGTTATCGGGATTCGGCCTACGAGCAGTACTTC.

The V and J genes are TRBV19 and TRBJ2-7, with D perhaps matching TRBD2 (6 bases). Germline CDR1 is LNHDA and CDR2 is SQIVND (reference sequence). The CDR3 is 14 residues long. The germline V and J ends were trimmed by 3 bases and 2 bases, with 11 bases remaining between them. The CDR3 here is CASSMSAGTYEQYF. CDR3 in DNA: TGTGCCAGTAGTATGTCGGCGGGAACCTACGAGCAGTACTTC.

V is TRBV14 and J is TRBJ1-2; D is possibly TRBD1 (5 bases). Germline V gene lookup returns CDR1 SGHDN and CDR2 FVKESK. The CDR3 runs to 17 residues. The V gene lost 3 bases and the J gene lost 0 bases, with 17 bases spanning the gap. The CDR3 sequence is CASSQMPGLGPNYGYTF. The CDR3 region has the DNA TGTGCCAGCAGCCAGATGCCAGGGTTGGGTCCTAACTATGGCTACACCTTC.

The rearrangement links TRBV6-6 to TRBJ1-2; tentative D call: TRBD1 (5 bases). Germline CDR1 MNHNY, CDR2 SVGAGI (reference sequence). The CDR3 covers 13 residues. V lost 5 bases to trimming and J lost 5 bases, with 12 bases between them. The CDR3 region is CASSLDSSYGYTF. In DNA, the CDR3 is TGTGCCAGCAGTCTTGACAGCAGTTATGGCTACACCTTC.

CDR3 nucleotides: TGTGCCAGCAGCGTAGAAAGGGGCTCCTACGAGCAGTACTTC. Amino acid sequence: CASSVERGSYEQYF. V and J are TRBV9 and TRBJ2-7, with a possible D match to TRBD1 (5 bases). This CDR3 has 14 amino acids. Germline V gives CDR1 SGDLS, CDR2 YYNGEE. V was pared by 0 bases and J by 0 bases, with 7 bases between.

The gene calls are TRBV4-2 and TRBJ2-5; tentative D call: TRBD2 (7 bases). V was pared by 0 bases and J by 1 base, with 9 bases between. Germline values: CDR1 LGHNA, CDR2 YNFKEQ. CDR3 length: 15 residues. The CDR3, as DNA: TGTGCCAGCAGCCAAGACGGGGGGCCCCAAGAGACCCAGTACTTC. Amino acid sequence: CASSQDGGPQETQYF.

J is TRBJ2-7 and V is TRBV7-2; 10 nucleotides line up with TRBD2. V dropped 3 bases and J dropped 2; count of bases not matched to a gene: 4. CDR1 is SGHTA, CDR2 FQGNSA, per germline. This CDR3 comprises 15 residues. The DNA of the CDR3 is TGTGCCAGCAGCTTGGATAGCGGGGGGCCCTACGAGCAGTACTTC. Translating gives CASSLDSGGPYEQYF.

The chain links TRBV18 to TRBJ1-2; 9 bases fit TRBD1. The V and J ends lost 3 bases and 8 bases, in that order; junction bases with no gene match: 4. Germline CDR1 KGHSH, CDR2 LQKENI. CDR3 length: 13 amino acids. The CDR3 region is CASSPRDRAGYTF. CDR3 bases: TGTGCCAGCTCACCCCGGGACAGGGCGGGCTACACCTTC.

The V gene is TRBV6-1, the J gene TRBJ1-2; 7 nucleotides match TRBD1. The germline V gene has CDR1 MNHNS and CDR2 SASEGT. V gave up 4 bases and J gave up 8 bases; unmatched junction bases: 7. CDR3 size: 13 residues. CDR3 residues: CASSVRQGIGYTF. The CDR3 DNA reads TGTGCCAGCAGTGTCCGACAGGGTATCGGCTACACCTTC.

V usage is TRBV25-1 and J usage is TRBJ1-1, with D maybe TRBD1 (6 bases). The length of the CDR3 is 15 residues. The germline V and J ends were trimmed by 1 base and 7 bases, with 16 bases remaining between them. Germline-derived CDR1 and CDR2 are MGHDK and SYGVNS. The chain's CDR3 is CASSESWGQGIEAFF. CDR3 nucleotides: TGTGCCAGCAGTGAATCCTGGGGGCAGGGGATTGAAGCTTTCTTT.

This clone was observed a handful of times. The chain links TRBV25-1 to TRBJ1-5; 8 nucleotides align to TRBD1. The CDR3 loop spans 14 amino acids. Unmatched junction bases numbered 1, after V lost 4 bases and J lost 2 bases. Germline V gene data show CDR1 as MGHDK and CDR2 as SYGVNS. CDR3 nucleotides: TGTGCCAGCAGTGTGACAGGGGGCAATCAGCCCCAGCATTTT. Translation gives CASSVTGGNQPQHF.

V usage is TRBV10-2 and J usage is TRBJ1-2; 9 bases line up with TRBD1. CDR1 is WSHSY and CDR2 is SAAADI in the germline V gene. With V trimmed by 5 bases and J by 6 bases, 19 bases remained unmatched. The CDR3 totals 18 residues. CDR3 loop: CASSFFVNRDREEDGYTF. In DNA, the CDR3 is TGCGCCAGCAGTTTCTTCGTCAACCGGGACAGGGAAGAGGATGGCTACACCTTC.

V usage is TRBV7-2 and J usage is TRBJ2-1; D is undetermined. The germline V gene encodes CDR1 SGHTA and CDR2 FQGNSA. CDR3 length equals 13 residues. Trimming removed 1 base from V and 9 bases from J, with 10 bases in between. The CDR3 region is CASSLGLRSEQFF. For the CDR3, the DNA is TGTGCCAGCAGCTTAGGTCTGCGAAGTGAGCAGTTCTTC.

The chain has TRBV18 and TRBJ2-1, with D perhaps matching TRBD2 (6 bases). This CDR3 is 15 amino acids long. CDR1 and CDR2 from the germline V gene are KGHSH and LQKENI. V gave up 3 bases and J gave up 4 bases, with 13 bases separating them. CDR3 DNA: TGTGCCAGCTCACCTAGTCTAGCGTCTTACAATGAGCAGTTCTTC. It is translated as CASSPSLASYNEQFF.

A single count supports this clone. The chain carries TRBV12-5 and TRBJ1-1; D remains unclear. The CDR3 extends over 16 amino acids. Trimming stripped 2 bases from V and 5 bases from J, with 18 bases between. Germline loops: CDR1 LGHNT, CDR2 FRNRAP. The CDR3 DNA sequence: TGTGCTAGTGGTTTGCCCCGAGGTCCCGTGAGGACTGAAGCTTTCTTT. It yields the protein CASGLPRGPVRTEAFF.

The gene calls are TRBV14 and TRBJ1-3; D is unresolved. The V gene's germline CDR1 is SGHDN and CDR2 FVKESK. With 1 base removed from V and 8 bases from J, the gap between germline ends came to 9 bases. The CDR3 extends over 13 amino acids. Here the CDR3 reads CASSQGRADTIYF. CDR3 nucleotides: TGTGCCAGCAGCCAAGGGAGGGCCGACACCATATATTTT.

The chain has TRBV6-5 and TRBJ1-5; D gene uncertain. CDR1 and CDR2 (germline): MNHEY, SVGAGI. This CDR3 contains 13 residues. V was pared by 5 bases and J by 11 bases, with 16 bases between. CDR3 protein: CASSLTLVSAQHF. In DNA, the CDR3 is TGTGCCAGCAGTCTGACACTGGTGTCAGCCCAGCATTTT.

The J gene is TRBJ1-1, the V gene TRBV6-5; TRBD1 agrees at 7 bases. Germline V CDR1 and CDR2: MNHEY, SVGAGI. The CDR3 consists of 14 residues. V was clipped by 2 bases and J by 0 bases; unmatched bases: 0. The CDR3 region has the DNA TGTGCCAGCAGTTACGGGACAGTGAACACTGAAGCTTTCTTT. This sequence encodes CASSYGTVNTEAFF.

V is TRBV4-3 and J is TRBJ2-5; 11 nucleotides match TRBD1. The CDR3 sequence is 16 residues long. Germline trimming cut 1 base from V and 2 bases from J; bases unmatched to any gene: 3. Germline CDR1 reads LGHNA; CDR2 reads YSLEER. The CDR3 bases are TGCGCCAGCAGCCAAGGGGACAGGGGGGGTCAAGAGACCCAGTACTTC. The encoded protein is CASSQGDRGGQETQYF.

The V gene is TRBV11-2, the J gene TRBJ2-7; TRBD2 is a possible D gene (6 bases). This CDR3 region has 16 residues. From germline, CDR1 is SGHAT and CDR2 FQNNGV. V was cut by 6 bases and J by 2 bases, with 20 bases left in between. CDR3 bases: TGTGCCAGCAGGCAGTGGGGCGGGGCCCGGCCCTACGAGCAGTACTTC. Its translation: CASRQWGGARPYEQYF.

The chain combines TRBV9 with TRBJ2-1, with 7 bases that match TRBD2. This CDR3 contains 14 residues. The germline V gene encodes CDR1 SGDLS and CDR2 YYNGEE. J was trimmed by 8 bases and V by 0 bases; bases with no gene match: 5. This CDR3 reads CASSVAGGNHEQFF. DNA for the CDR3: TGTGCCAGCAGCGTAGCGGGAGGTAACCATGAGCAGTTCTTC.

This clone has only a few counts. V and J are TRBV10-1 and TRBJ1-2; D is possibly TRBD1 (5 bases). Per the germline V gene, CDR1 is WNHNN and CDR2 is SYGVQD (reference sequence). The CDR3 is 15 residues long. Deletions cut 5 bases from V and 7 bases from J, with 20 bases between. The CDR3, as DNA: TGCGCCAGCAGTCCTGGAGGGACGGCCAGCGGTGGCTACACCTTC. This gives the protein CASSPGGTASGGYTF.

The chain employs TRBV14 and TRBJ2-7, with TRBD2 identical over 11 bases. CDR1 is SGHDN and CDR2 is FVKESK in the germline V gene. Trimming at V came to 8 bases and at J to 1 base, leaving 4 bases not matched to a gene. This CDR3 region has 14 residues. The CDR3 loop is CASRLAGGSYEQYF. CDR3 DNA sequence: TGTGCCAGCCGTCTAGCGGGAGGATCCTACGAGCAGTACTTC.

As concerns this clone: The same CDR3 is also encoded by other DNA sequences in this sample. DNA for the CDR3: TGTGCCAGCAGCTTAGCGACTACCTACGAGCAGTACTTC. As protein: CASSLATTYEQYF. The chain joins TRBV7-2 to TRBJ2-7; D is possibly TRBD2 (5 bases). Trimming removed 0 bases from V and 2 bases from J, with 5 bases in between. The CDR3 contains 13 residues. Germline CDR1 and CDR2: SGHTA and FQGNSA.

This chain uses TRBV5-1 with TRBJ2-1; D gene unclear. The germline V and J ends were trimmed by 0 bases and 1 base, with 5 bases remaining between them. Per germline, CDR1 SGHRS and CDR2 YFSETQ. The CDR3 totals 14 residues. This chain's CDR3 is CASSLGRSYNEQFF. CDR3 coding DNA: TGCGCCAGCAGCTTGGGGAGATCCTACAATGAGCAGTTCTTC. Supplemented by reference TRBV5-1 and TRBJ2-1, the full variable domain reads KAGVTQTPRYLIKTRGQQVTLSCSPISGHRSVSWYQQTPGQGLQFLFEYFSETQRNKGNFPGRFSGRQFSNSRSEMNVSTLELGDSALYLCASSLGRSYNEQFFGPGTRLTVL.

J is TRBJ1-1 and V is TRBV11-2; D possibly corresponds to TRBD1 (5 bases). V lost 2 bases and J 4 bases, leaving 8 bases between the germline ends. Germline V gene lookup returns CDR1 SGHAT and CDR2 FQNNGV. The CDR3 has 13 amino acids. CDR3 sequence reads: CASSLMGGTEAFF. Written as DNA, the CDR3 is TGTGCCAGCAGCTTAATGGGGGGCACTGAAGCTTTCTTT.

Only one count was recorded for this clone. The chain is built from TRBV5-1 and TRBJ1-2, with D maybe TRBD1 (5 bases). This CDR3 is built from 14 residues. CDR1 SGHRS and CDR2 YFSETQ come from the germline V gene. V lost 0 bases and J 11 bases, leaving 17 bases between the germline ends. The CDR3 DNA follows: TGCGCCAGCAGCTTGGGTATACAGGTATCAAGTTACACCTTC. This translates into CASSLGIQVSSYTF.

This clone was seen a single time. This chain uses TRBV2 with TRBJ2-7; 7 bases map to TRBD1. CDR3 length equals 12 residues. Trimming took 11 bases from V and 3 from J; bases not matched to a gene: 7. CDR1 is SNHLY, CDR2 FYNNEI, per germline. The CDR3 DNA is TGTGCCTGCGACAGGGATGGCTACGAGCAGTACTTC. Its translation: CACDRDGYEQYF.